These 7 T cell receptor beta chains share one sample of origin, sequenced in a study of blood T cells in healthy people across ages. The second PCR ran roughly 7 to 12 cycles with a sample-barcoded 5' primer and J-beta primers. MiXCR was run by TCRdb on the 5' RACE reads, yielding one entry per CDR3 protein. The repertoire holds fewer than 900,000 distinct CDR3 sequences, over 45% seen once, with roughly a third in the top ten. The sequenced sample was blood. The receptors stem from a woman in her sixties or seventies in good health.

The chain joins TRBV7-3 to TRBJ2-1; the match to TRBD2 covers 9 bases. This CDR3 region has 14 residues. In germline, CDR1 is SGHTA, CDR2 FQGTGA. J gave up 8 bases and V 6 bases, and 8 bases lay outside the gene matches. CDR3 nucleotide sequence: TGTGCCAGCAGTCTTGGGCGGACTAGCGATGAGCAGTTCTTC. It is translated as CASSLGRTSDEQFF.

This clonotype came up once. A read error is possible here, since a much larger clone lies one base away. The V gene is TRBV2, the J gene TRBJ2-1; D is unresolved. The germline V gene encodes CDR1 SNHLY and CDR2 FYNNEI. V was trimmed by 2 bases and J by 12 bases, leaving 8 bases between them. The CDR3 totals 11 residues. Written as DNA, the CDR3 is TGTGCCAGCAGTGAATTGTATGGGCAGTTCTTC. As protein: CASSELYGQFF. Drawing the rest from reference TRBV2 and TRBJ2-1, the complete variable domain is EPEVTQTPSHQVTQMGQEVILRCVPISNHLYFYWYRQILGQKVEFLVSFYNNEISEKSEIFDDQFSVERPDGSNFTLKIRSTKLEDSAMYFCASSELYGQFFGPGTRLTVL.

The rearrangement joins TRBV28 to TRBJ2-7, with TRBD1 matching 10 bases. V was clipped by 5 bases and J by 3 bases; unmatched bases: 4. Germline assignment: CDR1 MDHEN and CDR2 SYDVKM. This CDR3 has 14 residues. CDR3 sequence (DNA): TGTGCCAGCAGTAGGACAGGGGGAATCTACGAGCAGTACTTC. Amino acids: CASSRTGGIYEQYF.

The chain joins TRBV11-1 to TRBJ2-2; 7 nucleotides align to TRBD1. The junction had 8 bases not matched to a gene; V was cut back by 5 bases and J by 5 bases. Germline lookup yields CDR1 SGHAT and CDR2 FQDESV (reference sequence). The CDR3 contains 15 residues. DNA of the CDR3: TGTGCCAGCAGCCCGCCGACAGGGATTACCGGGGAGCTGTTTTTT. The encoded protein is CASSPPTGITGELFF.

The chain is built from TRBV25-1 and TRBJ2-7; the D is unclear. The germline V gene encodes CDR1 MGHDK and CDR2 SYGVNS. This CDR3 is built from 16 residues. V shed 4 bases and J shed 0 bases, with 16 bases lying between them. CDR3 loop: CASSGGGARSSYEQYF. The CDR3 nucleotides read TGTGCCAGCAGTGGAGGTGGAGCGAGGAGCTCCTACGAGCAGTACTTC.

V and J are TRBV4-1 and TRBJ2-1; possible D gene TRBD2, 6 bases. Between the trimmed V and J ends, which lost 1 base and 1 base, there was a span of 11 bases. The CDR3 has 16 residues. Germline CDR1 MGHRA, CDR2 YSYEKL. CDR3 coding DNA: TGCGCCAGCAGCCAAGTTATGGGGGGTTCCTACAATGAGCAGTTCTTC. Its translation: CASSQVMGGSYNEQFF.

This clonotype was counted a few times. The chain uses TRBV27 and TRBJ2-7; D is perhaps TRBD2 (7 bases). Germline assignment: CDR1 MNHEY and CDR2 SMNVEV (reference sequence). The ends were cut back, 3 bases at V and 5 bases at J, with 14 bases in the middle. This CDR3 is built from 14 residues. The CDR3 protein is CASSFGGRIHEQYF. Here the CDR3 DNA reads TGTGCCAGCAGTTTCGGGGGGCGGATCCACGAGCAGTACTTC.